This T cell receptor beta chain was identified during a study of T cell repertoires in cytomegalovirus infection. Study-level background: Both a matching HLA type and CMV infection were indicated by public TCR beta signatures. General study points: Carriers of CMV plus the relevant HLA were identified by cumulative public TCR beta family frequency.

This clonotype was picked up a small number of times. The antigen remains unidentified. TCRdb ran MiXCR on the reads and lists one entry per CDR3 protein. This sample yields roughly 570,000 distinct CDR3 sequences, of which roughly 42% are seen a single time; around 50% belongs to the top ten. CDR1 and CDR2 (germline): SNHLY, FYNNEI. The CDR3 length is 16 residues. J lost 10 bases, V lost 0 bases, and 8 bases had no gene match. The specimen comprised cultured PBMCs, sampled from culture after CMV antigen stimulation. The sequence came from a human donor in good health (CMV status not recorded). Some clones in this sample may be carry-over from other donors' samples. The chain couples TRBV2 to TRBJ2-1, with 11 bases identical to TRBD2. The CDR3 loop reads CASSEARVAGGREQFF. CDR3 nucleotides: TGTGCCAGCAGTGAAGCGCGGGTAGCGGGGGGGAGGGAGCAGTTCTTC.